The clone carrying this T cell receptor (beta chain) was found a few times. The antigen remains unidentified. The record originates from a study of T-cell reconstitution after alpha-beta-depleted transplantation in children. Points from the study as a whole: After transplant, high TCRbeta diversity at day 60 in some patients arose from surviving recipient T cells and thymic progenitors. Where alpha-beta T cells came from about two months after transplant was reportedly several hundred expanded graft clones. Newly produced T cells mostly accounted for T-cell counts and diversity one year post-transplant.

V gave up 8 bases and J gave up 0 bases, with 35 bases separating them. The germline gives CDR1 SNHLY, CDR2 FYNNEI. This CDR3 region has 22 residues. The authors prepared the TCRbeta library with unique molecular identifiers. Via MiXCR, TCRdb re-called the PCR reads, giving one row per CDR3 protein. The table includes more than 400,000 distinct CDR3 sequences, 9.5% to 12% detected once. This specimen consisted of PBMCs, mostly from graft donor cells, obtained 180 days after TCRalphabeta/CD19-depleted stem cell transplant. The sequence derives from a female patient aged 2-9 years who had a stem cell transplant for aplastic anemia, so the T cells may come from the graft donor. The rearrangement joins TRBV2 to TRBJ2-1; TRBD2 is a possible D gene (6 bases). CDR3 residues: CASERRRRGLQPTASSYNEQFF. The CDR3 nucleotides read TGTGCCAGCGAGAGAAGGAGAAGGGGACTCCAGCCCACCGCGAGCTCCTACAATGAGCAGTTCTTC. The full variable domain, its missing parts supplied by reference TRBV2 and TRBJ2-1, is EPEVTQTPSHQVTQMGQEVILRCVPISNHLYFYWYRQILGQKVEFLVSFYNNEISEKSEIFDDQFSVERPDGSNFTLKIRSTKLEDSAMYFCASERRRRGLQPTASSYNEQFFGPGTRLTVL.